A single T cell receptor (beta chain) is shown here with its context. The antigen is not known. This entry is derived from a study of long-term antiretroviral therapy in people with HIV. Study results and caveats: Repertoires in HIV (unlike those of controls) had narrower CDR3 length ranges. Post-ART samples showed increased diversity that remained below transplant donor control levels. Every time point showed a repertoire led by clones expanded before ART.

Run at survey level, the immunoSEQ assay was version v3.0. Clones were sequenced by immunoSEQ multiplex PCR, and TCRdb holds only the in-frame ones, with some missing. This sample has 25,000 to 30,000 clones, with 84% found just once. J gave up 2 bases and V 1 base, and 4 bases lay outside the gene matches. The CDR3 totals 16 residues. The germline V gene encodes CDR1 MGHRA and CDR2 YSYEKL. The specimen comprised unsorted PBMCs, sampled 0.4 years after starting antiretroviral therapy. The chain has TRBV4-1 and TRBJ2-7, with 11 bases that match TRBD1. This TCR was recovered from a man between 18 and 29 years old with HIV. The CDR3 is CASSQAGTGGTYEQYF. The CDR3 DNA reads as TGCGCCAGCAGCCAAGCTGGGACAGGGGGGACCTACGAGCAGTACTTC.